This T cell receptor beta chain was recorded in a study of blood T cell repertoires in COVID-19. Only in-frame clones appear in the TCRdb table, and some are missing; sequencing was by immunoSEQ multiplex PCR. This table holds about 62,000 clones, approximately 90% found once. V was trimmed by 7 bases and J by 5 bases, leaving 12 bases between them. The length of the CDR3 is 12 residues. CDR1 is SGHVS, CDR2 FNYEAQ, per germline. The clonotype was recovered from a woman aged 60-75 years with COVID-19, enrolled during active disease. The V and J genes are TRBV7-6 and TRBJ2-7; maybe TRBD2 (6 bases). Sequences were obtained from peripheral blood. The CDR3 coding sequence is TGTGCCAGCATGGGAGGAAAGGACGAGCAGTACTTC. Its translation is CASMGGKDEQYF.